The source of this T cell receptor (beta chain) is a study of CXCR3-negative and CXCR3-positive naive CD8 T cells. About the research overall: Sequencing brought in about 135 million TRB reads altogether, and each library got about 1.5 +/- 0.3 million.

UMI-labeled TRB cDNA libraries were prepared by 5' RACE. TCRdb re-called the 5' RACE reads; every CDR3 protein appears as one record, without DNA. This sample's clone table lists 6,500 to 8,000 distinct CDR3 sequences. CDR1 and CDR2 from the germline V gene are SGHRS and YFSETQ. The CDR3 runs to 14 residues. What was sequenced was naive CXCR3- CD8+ T cells from blood. The subset here: CD45RO-CCR7+CD27+CD95- naive CD8+ T cells lacking CXCR3 (TNR3-). The clonotype originates from a human donor in good health. Some clones in this sample may be carry-over from other donors' samples. The chain uses TRBV5-1 and TRBJ1-1; TCRdb names TRBD1, which stays unverified in the absence of DNA. The CDR3: CASSLNGANTEAFF.